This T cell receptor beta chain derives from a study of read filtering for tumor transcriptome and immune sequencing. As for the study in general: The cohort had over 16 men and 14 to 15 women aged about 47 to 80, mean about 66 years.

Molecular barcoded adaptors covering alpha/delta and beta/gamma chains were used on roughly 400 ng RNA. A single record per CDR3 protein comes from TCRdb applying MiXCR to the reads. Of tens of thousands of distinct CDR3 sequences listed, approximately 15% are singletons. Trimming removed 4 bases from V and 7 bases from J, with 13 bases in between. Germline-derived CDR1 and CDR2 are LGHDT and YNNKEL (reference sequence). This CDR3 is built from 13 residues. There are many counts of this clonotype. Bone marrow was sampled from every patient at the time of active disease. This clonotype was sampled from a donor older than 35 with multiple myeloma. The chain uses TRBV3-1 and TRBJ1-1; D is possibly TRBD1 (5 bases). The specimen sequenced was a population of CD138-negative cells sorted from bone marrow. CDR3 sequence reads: CASSPGTGSEAFF. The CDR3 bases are TGTGCCAGCAGCCCCGGGACCGGCAGTGAAGCTTTCTTT.